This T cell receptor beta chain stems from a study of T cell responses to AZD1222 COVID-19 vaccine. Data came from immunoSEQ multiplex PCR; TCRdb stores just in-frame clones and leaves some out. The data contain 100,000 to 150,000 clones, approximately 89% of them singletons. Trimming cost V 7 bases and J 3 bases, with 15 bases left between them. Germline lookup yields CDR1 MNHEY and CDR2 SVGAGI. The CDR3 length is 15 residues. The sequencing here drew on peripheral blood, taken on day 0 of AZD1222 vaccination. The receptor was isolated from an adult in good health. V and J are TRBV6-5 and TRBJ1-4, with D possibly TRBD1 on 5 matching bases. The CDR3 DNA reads TGTGCCAGCACCCAAGGAGGGGCCTCTAATGAAAAACTGTTTTTT. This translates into CASTQGGASNEKLFF.